There are a few counts of the clone carrying this T cell receptor beta chain. Its matching antigen is unknown. The data were taken from a study of tissue T cells after allogeneic stem cell transplantation. Notes on the study in general: Tissue-detected TCR repertoire was only partly captured by blood and spleen T cells.

J gave up 6 bases and V 4 bases, and 1 base lay outside the gene matches. CDR1 SNHLY and CDR2 FYNNEI come from the germline V gene. CDR3 length: 12 residues. Libraries were prepared by immunoSEQ multiplex PCR; TCRdb keeps only in-frame clonotypes and omits some of them. The sample has about 340 clones; 50% to 70% are singletons. The source was liver tissue, collected at autopsy. The chain uses TRBV2 and TRBJ2-7, with TRBD1 matching over 9 bases. The sequence derives from a female patient aged 40 to 70 with steroid-refractory graft-versus-host disease after an allogeneic stem cell transplant. Some of the T cells may derive from the graft donor. This CDR3 is CASSGTGVEQYF. CDR3 bases: TGTGCCAGCAGTGGGACAGGGGTCGAGCAGTACTTC.